The 5 T cell receptor beta chains presented below share a single source sample, sequenced in a study of blood T cell repertoires in COVID-19. Sequenced by immunoSEQ multiplex PCR; TCRdb stores in-frame clones only, minus some. Of about 150,000 clones listed, 65% to 90% are singletons. The sample consisted of peripheral blood. Receptors originate from a woman aged 55-70 years with COVID-19, enrolled during active disease.

The CDR3 loop is CASSRQDRAFYEQYV. CDR3 DNA sequence: TGTGCCAGCAGCCGACAGGATCGAGCTTTCTACGAGCAGTACGTC. The chain couples TRBV6-5 to TRBJ2-7; possibly TRBD1 for D (6 bases). From germline, CDR1 is MNHEY and CDR2 SVGAGI. V was cut by 6 bases and J by 3 bases, with 18 bases left in between. The CDR3 runs to 15 residues.

This clone was recorded once. The rearrangement uses TRBV27 and TRBJ1-4; no reliable D call. Per the germline V gene, CDR1 is MNHEY and CDR2 is SMNVEV (reference sequence). This CDR3 contains 16 residues. Trimming stripped 6 bases from V and 4 bases from J, with 18 bases between. CDR3 protein: CASRPLVGSFNEKLFF. The CDR3 coding sequence is TGTGCCAGCAGGCCTCTCGTGGGGAGTTTTAATGAAAAACTGTTTTTT.

This chain connects TRBV5-1 to TRBJ1-3; 7 nucleotides line up with TRBD1. Germline assignment: CDR1 SGHRS and CDR2 YFSETQ. The CDR3 consists of 14 residues. The ends lost 4 bases at V and 4 bases at J; junction bases unmatched: 5. The CDR3 nucleotides read TGCGCCAGCAGCATGGGGACAGAGGGAAACACCATATATTTT. It specifies CASSMGTEGNTIYF.

The chain combines TRBV21-1 with TRBJ1-1; the table assigns TRBD1, which was not confirmed against the DNA. TRBV21-1 is reported as a pseudogene. This CDR3 has 14 amino acids. CDR3: CASSKETERTEAFF. The CDR3 DNA reads as TGTGCCAGCAGCAAAGAAACAGAACGGACTGAAGCTTTCTTT.

V and J are TRBV4-1 and TRBJ1-1; D is ambiguous. Trimming took 1 base from V and 1 from J, leaving 10 bases between them. Germline CDR1 reads MGHRA; CDR2 reads YSYEKL. CDR3 length equals 15 residues. The CDR3 nucleotides read TGCGCCAGCAGCCAAGGAAACCCCGGGAACACTGAAGCTTTCTTT. Its protein is CASSQGNPGNTEAFF.